This T cell receptor (beta chain) is drawn from a study of cytomegalovirus exposure and HLA in healthy donors (dated by TCRdb to 2016 to 2017). Background on the whole study: According to an earlier analysis of a few hundred of the donors, about 179 million T cells yielded 117 million unique TCR beta sequences and less than 300 Gb of sequence data. Roughly 300 gigabases of sequencing data and roughly 90 million unique TCR sequences were included in an early release covering roughly 600 HLA-typed donors. Among the roughly 400 genotyped donors, about 85% belonged to the genetic ancestry cluster associated with self-reported Caucasian donors. The aim of the study was to test whether cataloging public T cell receptors could identify signatures of past pathogen exposure. The study used immunosequencing to profile the T cell repertoires of approximately 630 subjects and linked those repertoires to cytomegalovirus serostatus. A separate validation cohort of roughly 120 different subjects was used in addition to the 666-subject first cohort. The study combined high-throughput TCR immunosequencing, statistical association of individual TCRs with disease status, and machine learning to predict cytomegalovirus infection status. A later analysis re-examined previously published TCR beta repertoires from just over 650 donors and added high-resolution HLA genotyping to investigate patterns of TCR occurrence. In the later analysis, no new phenotypic data were used to find candidate immune exposures; instead, reliance was placed on TCR beta sequences and their occurrence across donors. An earlier analysis of 587 of the donors used high-throughput TCR beta sequencing to judge whether each TCR beta V gene segment behaved as functional or pseudogenic. Donor age, sex, ethnicity and CMV serostatus were compiled alongside the repertoire data. A later genetic analysis used genome-wide SNP genotypes for about three fifths of the 666 donors, treating that subset as a discovery cohort. All discovery cohort repertoires had been generated on a single sequencing platform. HLA typing included class I and class II loci at four-digit resolution. Typing coverage differed by locus: A, B, C, DRB1 and DQB1 were typed in roughly 629-640 donors, DQA1 in 522, DPA1 in some 570, and DPB1 in 472. Roughly 5 DR-DQ haplotypes were handled as single units for association and clustering because linkage in the cohort was strong. Among some 400 genotyped donors of the cohort, an average of roughly 230,000 unique TCR beta nucleotide sequences was sequenced per donor, of which approximately 18% were non-productive. The paper's findings and limits, for the study overall: In this cohort, only TCR beta chains were sequenced, and detectable features were limited by the absence of alpha or paired-chain data. The earlier analysis of about 600 of the donors excluded about 16 rarely observed V segments, including chromosome 9 orphons, because counts were too low. A later analysis found that most CMV-associated TCR beta chains appeared HLA-restricted, with HLA associations seemingly driven largely by CMV exposure. The classifier was reported to diagnose cytomegalovirus status with high specificity and sensitivity in both the original and validation cohorts. A later analysis reported that several top co-occurrence clusters appeared linked to parvovirus B19, influenza, CMV and Epstein-Barr virus. The presence/absence analyses assumed that sequencing depth was roughly uniform across donors, and that assumption may not be true. Assigning TCR associations to individual alleles was difficult when HLA alleles, especially DR and DQ, strongly co-occurred. A further reported finding was that TCR beta sequences accurately predicted the HLA-A and HLA-B alleles for most subjects in the first cohort. For the cohort, immune exposure information was limited to CMV serostatus. At a false discovery rate of 0.05, a later analysis linked 16,951 TCR beta sequences to specific HLA alleles. In a later analysis, TCR association rates were found to vary across HLA loci, with the most associated TCRs seen for DRB1 alleles and the fewest for HLA-C alleles. In a later analysis, HLA-associated TCR beta chains were found to be more clonally expanded and to have lower generation probabilities than equally common non-associated chains. According to the authors, the approach could potentially be generalized to other disease states and immunological phenotypes. The sequencing pipeline was judged likely to have produced a cluster of highly shared sequence variants as a technical artifact. In vitro tests confirmed that a few of the cytomegalovirus-associated TCR beta chains recognize cytomegalovirus antigens. A later genetic analysis reported fewer N-insertions in productive TCRs among donors in an Asian-associated ancestry cluster than the roughly 670-donor mean. In an earlier analysis of about 600 of the donors, most TCR beta V segments appeared in productive rearrangements about 90% or about 30% of the time, broadly matching IMGT annotations. Because the 87-base-pair reads could not distinguish some IMGT-functional V segments, including TRBV6-2 and TRBV6-3, those segments were excluded. Most TCR sequences were seen in very few donors, while some public TCRs were found in many individuals. Because HLA typing was missing for some donors at each locus, association tests included only the typed subset. The study gave a list of under 200 TCR beta chains associated with cytomegalovirus. An association between a missense DCLRE1C variant and V-gene and J-gene trimming of TCR beta chains was found in a later genetic analysis and replicated in an independent cohort. Correlated functional status among segregating V segments might reflect linkage disequilibrium, but an unknown experimental factor could not be ruled out.

A remark on this clone: Its cognate antigen has yet to be identified.

The trim is 1 base for V and 0 bases for J, with a gap of 4 bases between the germline ends. Its CDR3 holds 12 amino acids, cysteine through phenylalanine. Of all the DNA, just the CDR3 is kept, 36 bases in frame from base 1. CDR1 and CDR2, per the germline V gene (reference sequence), are GTSNPN and SVGIG. Library construction relied on the immunoSEQ multiplex PCR assay. For the multiplex PCR, a mixture combining 60 forward primers for TCR Vbeta segments and 13 reverse primers for TCR Jbeta segments was used. Amplification of the CDR3 region of rearranged TCR beta genes was performed with a multiplex PCR assay on genomic DNA. On the Illumina HiSeq System, the amplified TCR beta libraries were sequenced as 87-base-pair reads. Processing in the source paper ran as follows. Across the roughly 670 repertoires, a later analysis counted tens of millions of unique TCR beta chains, some 11 million of which were shared by at least two donors. Raw reads were error-corrected and collapsed into unique sequences with a nearest-neighbor algorithm that merged closely related sequences to remove PCR and sequencing errors. V, D and J gene segments were assigned by aligning CDR3 sequences to IMGT reference sequences. For a sequence to be retained, a match of at least six nucleotides to both a V gene segment and a J gene segment was required. A rearrangement counted as productive if the CDR3 had no stop codons and remained in frame with V and J, and every other rearrangement counted as non-productive. Following IMGT convention, CDR3 was defined as the stretch from the second conserved V-encoded cysteine up to the conserved J-encoded phenylalanine. Sequences without an unambiguous match to a single V gene segment were excluded from the earlier analysis of almost 600 of the donors. An earlier analysis of about 590 of the donors classified V segments as functional when productive rearrangements were above 56.7% and as segregating when the standard deviation between donors was above 5%. To diagnose cytomegalovirus status from the catalog of TCR beta chain sequences, a statistical classification framework was built. A later analysis assigned V and J genes by comparing TCR nucleotide sequences with IMGT/GENE-DB human TR gene sequences. Using the TCRdist pipeline, a later analysis assigned CDR3 sequences along with most-parsimonious VDJ recombination scenarios. In a later analysis, each TCR beta chain was defined by its CDR3 amino acid sequence together with its V-gene family, and reads without a unique V-gene family were excluded. To address suspected cross-contamination and a sequencing artifact, a later analysis removed roughly 640 highly shared, low-generation-probability nucleotide sequences. For each public chain, a later analysis derived a clonal expansion index from normalized ranks of inferred template counts within each repertoire. A later analysis computed generation probabilities with a VDJ recombination model fitted to out-of-frame rearrangements, and checked the results against IGoR. Hypergeometric tests were used in a later analysis to score TCR-TCR, TCR-HLA and TCR-CMV co-occurrence, with a repertoire-size bias correction applied to the TCR pairs. To estimate false discovery rates, a later analysis permuted the HLA or CMV assignments 20 times. In a later analysis, co-occurring TCRs were grouped using DBSCAN, with TCRdist sequence similarity added in when clustering inside HLA-allele-positive subsets. Repertoires with fewer than 30,000 or more than 120,000 public chains were left out of co-occurrence clustering, as were five repertoires with anomalous nucleotide sharing. TCRdb carries this immuneACCESS record with in-frame sequences only. Its versions omit some clonotypes, under half of them owing to an unresolved V gene in the studies checked, with the rest unexplained. The V and J calls and clone size are taken from that table; D and trimming were inferred from the DNA. The table held for this sample gives about 25,000 clones. The top ten clones comprise under 20% of the sample.

In total, over 600 healthy bone marrow donors made up the cohort. At the time of sampling, every cohort member was nominally healthy, though immune exposures that went unrecorded were likely present. The donor was CMV seropositive and belonged to the group of 250 to 300 seropositive cohort members. A peripheral blood sample was provided by each donor, and peripheral blood mononuclear cells were used for TCR beta sequencing. The Qiagen DNeasy Blood Extraction Kit was used to extract genomic DNA from the blood cell samples. This TCR was recovered from a male donor in good health and CMV-seropositive. The rearrangement joined TRBV30 to TRBJ2-7; a confident D gene designation cannot be given. The specimen sequenced was PBMCs. The nucleotides are TGTGCCTGGAGTGGACTCTCCTACGAGCAGTACTTC. Its protein is CAWSGLSYEQYF.